The 27 T cell receptor beta chains below come from one sample, sequenced in a study of blood T cells in healthy people across ages. It was with a sample-barcoded 5' primer and a J-beta primer mix that a second PCR of roughly 7 to 12 cycles was run. TCRdb re-derived calls from the 5' RACE reads in MiXCR, one entry per CDR3 protein. Of more than 500,000 distinct CDR3 sequences listed, about a quarter are singletons. These data also featured in a second study, about T cells of mothers and their children.

Sequences were obtained from blood. The receptors stem from a boy aged 2 to 10 in good health.

The chain joins TRBV28 to TRBJ1-1, with 7 bases fitting TRBD1. The germline V gene encodes CDR1 MDHEN and CDR2 SYDVKM. This CDR3 contains 15 residues. V was pared by 5 bases and J by 2 bases, with 8 bases of the junction left unmatched. CDR3 nucleotides: TGTGCCAGCAGTGCACAGGGGCGGGGTAACACTGAAGCTTTCTTT. It translates to CASSAQGRGNTEAFF.

In its sample, this clonotype was seen a few times. This chain joins TRBV2 and TRBJ1-1; 7 nucleotides match TRBD1. With 10 bases clipped from V and 0 bases from J, the junction kept 5 bases outside the gene matches. Per germline, CDR1 SNHLY and CDR2 FYNNEI. The CDR3 is made up of 13 amino acids. The CDR3 protein is CANGQALNTEAFF. The CDR3 DNA is TGTGCCAACGGACAGGCCTTGAACACTGAAGCTTTCTTT.

V is TRBV20-1 and J is TRBJ2-3; D possibly uses TRBD1 or TRBD2 (5 bases each). The CDR3 totals 11 residues. CDR1 is DFQATT and CDR2 is SNEGSKA in the germline V gene (reference sequence). V lost 6 bases, J lost 6 bases, and 10 bases lay in between. The CDR3: CSALGEDTQYF. The CDR3 region has the DNA TGCAGTGCCCTAGGGGAGGATACGCAGTATTTT.

This clonotype was seen a few times. The gene calls are TRBV12-3 or TRBV12-4 and TRBJ2-2; weak D call: TRBD2 (5 bases). V gave up 0 bases and J gave up 3 bases, with 11 bases separating them. The CDR3 is 16 residues long. CDR3 in amino acids: CASSLARVADTGELFF. DNA of the CDR3: TGTGCCAGCAGTTTAGCGAGGGTGGCGGACACCGGGGAGCTGTTTTTT.

The chain joins TRBV19 to TRBJ2-3; 10 bases are shared with TRBD1. The CDR3 totals 16 residues. With V trimmed by 4 bases and J by 4 bases, 8 bases remained unmatched. Germline lookup yields CDR1 LNHDA and CDR2 SQIVND (reference sequence). In nucleotides, the CDR3 is TGTGCCAGTAGTACGAGGACAGGGGGTCCCGCAGATACGCAGTATTTT. It encodes CASSTRTGGPADTQYF.

This chain connects TRBV30 to TRBJ1-1, with D unclear. Germline V gives CDR1 GTSNPN, CDR2 SVGIG (reference sequence). V was shortened by 2 bases and J by 0 bases, with 10 bases between the two germline ends. The CDR3 extends over 14 amino acids. The CDR3 sequence: CAWSRVRLNTEAFF. The CDR3 region has the DNA TGTGCCTGGAGTAGAGTCAGATTGAACACTGAAGCTTTCTTT.

The chain combines TRBV27 with TRBJ2-1, with TRBD2 matching 9 bases. Germline CDR1 and CDR2: MNHEY and SMNVEV (reference sequence). This CDR3 is 12 amino acids long. Trimming removed 9 bases from V and 5 bases from J; junction bases left unmatched: 2. CDR3 protein: CASRLADNEQFF. The CDR3 nucleotides are TGTGCCAGTAGACTAGCGGACAATGAGCAGTTCTTC.

This clonotype has a handful of counts. The chain has TRBV28 and TRBJ1-2, with no clear D. The CDR3 runs to 12 residues. V was clipped by 6 bases and J by 2 bases, with 7 bases between them. The V gene's germline CDR1 is MDHEN and CDR2 SYDVKM. The CDR3 spells CASRDYNYGYTF. The CDR3 DNA reads TGTGCCAGCAGGGACTACAACTATGGCTACACCTTC.

This clonotype was seen only a few times. This chain uses TRBV6-1 with TRBJ2-5; D tentatively fits TRBD1 or TRBD2 (5 bases each). The DNA end is more similar to TRBJ2-7, so the J call may be wrong. From germline, CDR1 is MNHNS and CDR2 SASEGT. CDR3 length: 16 residues. CDR3 protein: CASSSLGVDLSYEQYF. The CDR3 region has the DNA TGTGCCAGCAGTAGCCTGGGGGTGGACCTTTCCTACGAGCAGTACTTC.

This chain links TRBV2 with TRBJ2-1; D gene unclear. Germline values: CDR1 SNHLY, CDR2 FYNNEI. Trimming took off 2 bases at V and 1 base at J, with 9 bases between the two ends. This CDR3 has 15 amino acids. The CDR3 loop reads CASSERHLSYNEQFF. For the CDR3, the DNA is TGTGCCAGCAGTGAAAGGCACCTATCCTACAATGAGCAGTTCTTC.

In its sample, this clonotype was seen a few times. The V and J genes are TRBV7-9 and TRBJ1-2, with a weak D call TRBD1 (6 bases). V was pared by 4 bases and J by 3 bases, with 12 bases between. In germline, CDR1 is SEHNR, CDR2 FQNEAQ (reference sequence). The CDR3 loop spans 14 amino acids. The CDR3, as DNA: TGTGCCAGCAGCTCAGGGGTTAGAGACTATGGCTACACCTTC. It yields the protein CASSSGVRDYGYTF.

V is TRBV14 and J is TRBJ2-5, with a tentative D call TRBD1 (6 bases). The better agreement between TRBJ2-7 and the DNA end casts doubt on the J call. Germline CDR1 is SGHDN and CDR2 is FVKESK. The CDR3 extends over 16 amino acids. As DNA, the CDR3 is TGTGCCAGCAGCCAAGGAGGGGGTCGAAGGTACTACGAGCAGTACTTC. This translates into CASSQGGGRRYYEQYF.

This clonotype was observed a few times. J is TRBJ1-3 and V is TRBV7-9; 9 bases are shared with TRBD1. V lost 5 bases to trimming and J lost 8 bases; unmatched junction nucleotides: 10. This CDR3 has 15 amino acids. Germline V gives CDR1 SEHNR, CDR2 FQNEAQ (reference sequence). Here the CDR3 reads CASSAPGQGIDTIYF. The CDR3 nucleotides read TGTGCCAGCAGCGCTCCGGGACAGGGCATAGACACCATATATTTT.

This clonotype has more than one count but fewer than ten. V usage is TRBV29-1 and J usage is TRBJ2-6; possible D gene TRBD2, 6 bases. With 3 bases removed from V and 3 bases from J, the gap between germline ends came to 12 bases. In germline, CDR1 is SQVTM, CDR2 ANQGSEA. The CDR3 extends over 15 amino acids. CDR3 nucleotide sequence: TGCAGCGTTGAGGGACCGGGGGTTGGGGCCAACGTCCTGACTTTC. Protein product: CSVEGPGVGANVLTF.

This clonotype was counted only a few times. The chain couples TRBV27 to TRBJ2-2; a possible D gene is TRBD1 (6 bases). Germline loops: CDR1 MNHEY, CDR2 SMNVEV (reference sequence). V lost 6 bases and J 6 bases, leaving 20 bases between the germline ends. This CDR3 region has 16 residues. Written as DNA, the CDR3 is TGTGCCAGCAGAGGAGGATGGACAGCCAAGGCCGGGGAGCTGTTTTTT. Its protein is CASRGGWTAKAGELFF.

This clonotype was counted only a few times. The chain couples TRBV7-9 to TRBJ1-3; D unresolved. V dropped 3 bases and J dropped 2 bases, with 14 bases sitting between them. The CDR3 spans 16 residues. Germline V CDR1 and CDR2: SEHNR, FQNEAQ (reference sequence). For the CDR3, the DNA is TGTGCCAGCAGCTTGAGGGTCCCGAGTCCTGGAAACACCATATATTTT. It translates to CASSLRVPSPGNTIYF.

This clonotype was counted at least ten times. The genes are TRBV3-1 and TRBJ1-5, with D hard to call. The V gene lost 3 bases and the J gene lost 4 bases, with 10 bases spanning the gap. This CDR3 is built from 14 residues. Germline CDR1 and CDR2: LGHDT and YNNKEL (reference sequence). In nucleotides, the CDR3 is TGTGCCAGCAGCCAGGGTCCGGGGAATCAGCCCCAGCATTTT. This translates into CASSQGPGNQPQHF.

The rearrangement joins TRBV7-2 to TRBJ2-5; 9 bases agree with TRBD1. The J call may be faulty, since TRBJ2-7 better matches the DNA end. Germline V gene lookup returns CDR1 SGHTA and CDR2 FQGNSA. This CDR3 is 14 amino acids long. In DNA form, the CDR3 reads TGTGCCAGCAGCTTTACAGGGGGCTACTACGAGCAGTACTTC. Residues: CASSFTGGYYEQYF.

V usage is TRBV3-1 and J usage is TRBJ2-4; D unclear. The germline gives CDR1 LGHDT, CDR2 YNNKEL (reference sequence). Trimming left V 0 bases short and J 9 bases short, with 9 bases between. CDR3 length: 13 amino acids. The CDR3 protein is CASSQEQPGIQYF. DNA for the CDR3: TGTGCCAGCAGCCAAGAGCAGCCAGGCATTCAGTACTTC.

This clonotype was seen more than once but under ten times. The J gene is TRBJ2-5, the V gene TRBV20-1, with D maybe TRBD1 (6 bases). CDR3 length equals 14 residues. Germline V gene lookup returns CDR1 DFQATT and CDR2 SNEGSKA (reference sequence). The V gene lost 3 bases and the J gene lost 2 bases, with 13 bases spanning the gap. CDR3 amino acids: CSARGAPPQETQYF. CDR3 in DNA: TGCAGTGCTAGGGGGGCACCTCCTCAAGAGACCCAGTACTTC.

The chain uses TRBV5-1 and TRBJ2-2; 8 bases fit TRBD2. Losses at the gene ends were 4 bases for V and 6 bases for J; bases not matched to a gene: 5. The length of the CDR3 is 14 residues. Germline V CDR1 and CDR2: SGHRS, YFSETQ. The CDR3 loop reads CASSQTSESGELFF. CDR3 DNA sequence: TGCGCCAGCAGCCAGACTAGCGAGTCCGGGGAGCTGTTTTTT.

The chain has TRBV7-9 and TRBJ2-1; 8 positions agree with TRBD2. The V and J ends lost 5 bases and 6 bases, in that order; junction bases with no gene match: 9. This CDR3 spans 15 amino acids. CDR1 and CDR2 (germline): SEHNR, FQNEAQ (reference sequence). The CDR3 protein is CASSISGLVSNEQFF. The CDR3 DNA follows: TGTGCCAGCAGCATATCGGGACTAGTTTCCAATGAGCAGTTCTTC.

This clonotype was detected only a few times. The chain is built from TRBV12-3 or TRBV12-4 and TRBJ2-4; 8 bases are a match to TRBD1. Unmatched junction bases numbered 7, after V lost 7 bases and J lost 5 bases. The CDR3 extends over 14 amino acids. The DNA of the CDR3 is TGTGCCAGCAAAATGGACAGGGTAGAAAACATTCAGTACTTC. This translates into CASKMDRVENIQYF.

This clonotype was picked up many times. The CDR3 DNA sequence: TGTGCCAGCACCGAATACTACAGGGGGGTTGCCTATGGCTACACCTTC. It encodes CASTEYYRGVAYGYTF. V gene TRBV6-2 or TRBV6-3 combines with J gene TRBJ1-2, with 8 nucleotides matching TRBD1. V trimming: 7 bases; J trimming: 4 bases; junction bases outside the gene matches: 14. This CDR3 region has 16 residues. CDR1 MNHEY and CDR2 SVGEGT come from the germline V gene.

The chain uses TRBV18 and TRBJ1-2; 7 bases are shared with TRBD1. Germline V gene sequence: CDR1 KGHSH, CDR2 LQKENI. With V trimmed by 2 bases and J by 2 bases, 5 bases remained unmatched. This CDR3 contains 15 residues. This CDR3 reads CASSPNARGNYGYTF. CDR3 DNA sequence: TGTGCCAGCTCACCAAATGCCAGGGGGAACTATGGCTACACCTTC.

The J gene is TRBJ2-5, the V gene TRBV12-3 or TRBV12-4; possibly TRBD2 for D (5 bases). The DNA matches TRBJ2-7 better at its end, which makes the J call doubtful. The CDR3 covers 13 residues. This CDR3 reads CASSFSAGNEQYF. In DNA form, the CDR3 reads TGTGCCAGCAGTTTTTCTGCCGGGAACGAGCAGTACTTC.

This clonotype was picked up a small number of times. The rearrangement joins TRBV11-2 to TRBJ1-4; D not resolved. The germline V gene encodes CDR1 SGHAT and CDR2 FQNNGV. Trimming stripped 1 base from V and 6 bases from J, with 18 bases between. The CDR3 totals 17 residues. CDR3 amino acids: CASSLGSRSFLDEKLFF. As DNA, the CDR3 is TGTGCCAGCAGCTTAGGATCACGGTCCTTCTTGGATGAAAAACTGTTTTTT.